This entry lists 26 T cell receptor beta chains sequenced from one sample in a study of T cells in women clearing cervical HPV infection. Method: immunoSEQ multiplex PCR; TCRdb's copy keeps in-frame clones and lacks some. The table lists tens of thousands of clones. The source material was blood buffy coat. The receptors derive from a woman between 18 and 69 years old with a cervical HPV16 infection that either progressed to CIN3+ or cleared (not recorded which).

About this clone itself: The read is 3 residues too short to cover the CDR3 end, so that end is filled in from the germline J gene. This chain connects TRBV7-6 to TRBJ1-2; TRBD1 matches 8 bases. The V gene end was trimmed by 5 bases and the J gene end by 4 bases; junction bases not matched to a gene: 9. Germline CDR1 SGHVS, CDR2 FNYEAQ. The CDR3 is made up of 15 amino acids. CDR3 in amino acids: CASSQGQGPPYGYTF. CDR3 DNA (partial): TGTGCCAGCAGCCAAGGACAGGGACCTCCCTATGGC.

As for this clone: Mismatch with germline at one junction end may stem from a read error. The read falls 3 residues short of the CDR3 end, and the missing part is taken from the germline J gene. This chain connects TRBV5-1 to TRBJ2-2, with D perhaps TRBD1 (6 bases). CDR1 SGHRS and CDR2 YFSETQ come from the germline V gene. CDR3 length: 16 residues. This CDR3 is CASRLATGVMGEKLFF. CDR3 DNA (partial): TGCGCCAGCAGATTGGCGACAGGCGTTATGGGTGAAAAG.

The DNA read from the CDR3 is TGTGCCAGCAGTCTGACCTCGGGGACAACGGAAAAA. Protein sequence: CASSLTSGTTEK. The complete CDR3 sequence is CASSLTSGTTEKLFF. The chain uses TRBV28 and TRBJ1-4; perhaps TRBD1 as D (6 bases). The CDR3 end falls 3 residues outside the read, so it is completed with the germline J gene. Germline CDR1 and CDR2: MDHEN and SYDVKM. This CDR3 region has 15 residues. Deletions cut 5 bases from V and 8 bases from J, with 18 bases between.

As for this clone: The read terminates 3 residues before the CDR3 end, so the remaining end is supplied by the germline J gene. V usage is TRBV9 and J usage is TRBJ2-2; 9 positions agree with TRBD2. The CDR3 consists of 18 residues. Germline CDR1 and CDR2: SGDLS and YYNGEE. Trimming at V came to 3 bases and at J to 2 bases, leaving 11 bases not matched to a gene. CDR3 residues: CASSARGGGAYNTGELFF. The sequenced CDR3 bases are TGTGCCAGCAGCGCCCGAGGCGGGGGGGCATATAACACCGGGGAG.

To note about this clone: Coverage ceases 3 residues before the CDR3 finishes, and the germline J gene fills in the end. This sequence joins TRBV10-2 and TRBJ1-5; D unresolved. With 7 bases removed from V and 0 bases from J, the gap between germline ends came to 7 bases. CDR3 length: 13 amino acids. Germline values: CDR1 WSHSY, CDR2 SAAADI. The CDR3 protein is CASTSSSNQPQHF. CDR3 bases read: TGCGCCAGCACCTCCTCTAGCAATCAGCCC.

With respect to this clone: The read falls 3 residues short of the CDR3 end, and the missing part is taken from the germline J gene. V and J are TRBV7-2 and TRBJ1-4; TRBD1 is a possible D gene (6 bases). The CDR3 runs to 15 residues. Germline CDR1 reads SGHTA; CDR2 reads FQGNSA. Incomplete CDR3 DNA: TGTGCCAGCAGCTACCTCTACGGGACACCCATCCCA. It encodes CASSYLYGTPIP. The CDR3 as a whole reads CASSYLYGTPIPLFF.

As to this clone: With the read ending 3 residues before the CDR3 end, the germline J gene is used to fill in that end. V gene TRBV5-1 combines with J gene TRBJ1-4; 7 bases agree with TRBD1. This CDR3 is built from 15 residues. V gave up 4 bases and J gave up 4 bases; unmatched junction bases: 7. The germline V gene encodes CDR1 SGHRS and CDR2 YFSETQ. The sequenced CDR3 bases are TGCGCCAGCAGCCCTGGACAGGACTATAATGAAAAA. Translated: CASSPGQDYNEK. The CDR3 as a whole reads CASSPGQDYNEKLFF.

A note on this clone: The read ends 3 residues before the CDR3 terminus; that terminus is restored from the germline J gene. V gene TRBV5-1 combines with J gene TRBJ2-2, with 8 bases that match TRBD1. Germline assignment: CDR1 SGHRS and CDR2 YFSETQ. The CDR3 extends over 14 amino acids. The sequenced part of the CDR3 DNA is TGCGCCAGCAGCTTCCAGGGGGCTGGTGAAAAG. Encoded protein: CASSFQGAGEK. The entire CDR3 protein is CASSFQGAGEKLFF.

As for this clone: The CDR3 extends 3 residues past the end of the read, so its final part is completed from the germline J gene. The rearrangement uses TRBV20-1 and TRBJ2-3; TRBD2 might be the D (5 bases). The CDR3 extends over 14 amino acids. Germline assignment: CDR1 DFQATT and CDR2 SNEGSKA (reference sequence). V was pared by 5 bases and J by 3 bases, with 15 bases between. The CDR3 DNA, read in part, is TGCAGTGCTCAGAACGGGGTTGGTACAGATACG. Translation gives CSAQNGVGTDT. The whole CDR3 reads CSAQNGVGTDTQYF.

In the case of this clone: Read sequence stops 3 residues before the CDR3 end, and the germline J gene provides the missing end. The J gene is TRBJ2-1, the V gene TRBV20-1, with 8 nucleotides matching TRBD2. Trimming cost V 0 bases and J 6 bases; bases outside gene matches: 7. This CDR3 contains 15 residues. CDR1 and CDR2 from the germline V gene are DFQATT and SNEGSKA (reference sequence). The DNA read from the CDR3 is TGCAGTGCTAGAGATCTGGGCGGGGGGCTCAATGAG. Protein: CSARDLGGGLNE. The entire CDR3 is CSARDLGGGLNEQFF.

On this clone itself: The read stops 3 residues short of the end of the CDR3; the missing end is completed from the germline J gene. The chain joins TRBV6-1 to TRBJ2-1, with 10 bases matching TRBD2. Looked up from germline, CDR1 is MNHNS and CDR2 is SASEGT. V was pared by 2 bases and J by 7 bases, with 8 bases of the junction left unmatched. CDR3 length: 16 amino acids. CDR3 sequence: CASSELAGVGSNEQFF. The DNA read from the CDR3 is TGTGCCAGCAGTGAACTAGCGGGAGTTGGTTCGAATGAG.

Concerning this clone: The observed sequence ends 3 residues before the CDR3 terminus, with the missing tail filled in from the germline J gene. The gene calls are TRBV30 and TRBJ2-4, with D perhaps assigned TRBD1 or TRBD2 (5 bases each). Trimming stripped 1 base from V and 6 bases from J, with 13 bases between. Germline V gives CDR1 GTSNPN, CDR2 SVGIG (reference sequence). The CDR3 totals 14 residues. The covered CDR3 bases are TGTGCCTGGAGTGATGAGGGGAACGGAAACATT. Encoded protein: CAWSDEGNGNI. The CDR3 in full is CAWSDEGNGNIQYF.

Comment on this clone: One end of the junction fails to match germline, which may point to a read error. The read terminates 3 residues before the CDR3 end, so the remaining end is supplied by the germline J gene. The chain carries TRBV4-2 and TRBJ1-6; TRBD1 agrees at 11 bases. This CDR3 is built from 17 residues. The germline gives CDR1 LGHNA, CDR2 YNFKEQ. This chain's CDR3 is CASSLDRGLTYNSPLHF. The sequenced part of the CDR3 DNA is TGCGCCAGCAGCCTGGACAGGGGGCTAACCTATAATTCACCC.

Of note for this clone: The read terminates 3 residues ahead of where the CDR3 ends, so the germline J gene completes it. This sequence joins TRBV5-6 and TRBJ1-2; 9 bases align to TRBD1. The CDR3 extends over 15 amino acids. Germline V gene data show CDR1 as SGHDT and CDR2 as YYEEEE. Trimming took 4 bases from V and 7 from J; bases not matched to a gene: 11. CDR3 DNA (partial): TGTGCCAGCAGCGCTCGACAGGGGGAAGTGGGTGGC. This encodes CASSARQGEVGG. The full CDR3 protein is CASSARQGEVGGYTF.

Comment on this clone: The read is 3 residues too short to cover the CDR3 end, so that end is filled in from the germline J gene. The chain joins TRBV7-2 to TRBJ1-4; D is perhaps TRBD1 (5 bases). The germline CDR1 and CDR2 sequences are SGHTA and FQGNSA. The CDR3 runs 13 residues. Trimming took 5 bases from V and 5 from J, leaving 9 bases between them. CDR3 bases read: TGTGCCAGCAGCCAAGGGGTAAATGAAAAA. It encodes CASSQGVNEK. The full CDR3 reads CASSQGVNEKLFF.

Remarks on this clone: Coverage ceases 3 residues before the CDR3 finishes, and the germline J gene fills in the end. The V gene is TRBV5-1, the J gene TRBJ2-5; maybe TRBD2 (5 bases). CDR1 and CDR2 (germline): SGHRS, YFSETQ. The CDR3 runs to 14 residues. V was pared by 4 bases and J by 5 bases, with 15 bases between. CDR3 sequence: CASSPGRGLETQYF. The part of the CDR3 DNA that was read is TGCGCCAGCAGCCCCGGTCGAGGGTTGGAGACC.

A word on this clone: The missing CDR3 end, 3 residues past where the read stops, is filled in from the germline J gene. The chain couples TRBV19 to TRBJ2-1; D gene uncertain. Germline V lookup: CDR1 LNHDA, CDR2 SQIVND (reference sequence). The germline V and J ends were trimmed by 0 bases and 6 bases, with 12 bases remaining between them. This CDR3 region has 15 residues. The CDR3 DNA, read in part, is TGTGCCAGTAGTATAGAAGCAGCGCCTACCAATGAG. Amino acid sequence: CASSIEAAPTNE. The whole CDR3 sequence is CASSIEAAPTNEQFF.

Note on this clone: The CDR3 end falls 3 residues outside the read, so it is completed with the germline J gene. This rearrangement joins TRBV20-1 to TRBJ1-2; possible D gene TRBD1, 5 bases. The CDR3 spans 19 residues. The germline V gene encodes CDR1 DFQATT and CDR2 SNEGSKA (reference sequence). Trimming cost V 3 bases and J 0 bases, with 26 bases left between them. Partial CDR3 DNA: TGCAGTGCTAGTCGTAGACAAAGACGAGGGGCCCCGACTAACTATGGC. Its protein product is CSASRRQRRGAPTNYG. The whole CDR3 protein is CSASRRQRRGAPTNYGYTF.

This clone registers medium-sized by frequency. The read terminates 3 residues before the CDR3 end, so the remaining end is supplied by the germline J gene. V and J are TRBV5-1 and TRBJ2-7; 10 bases match TRBD2. The CDR3 runs to 13 residues. The ends lost 2 bases at V and 5 bases at J; junction bases unmatched: 1. The germline gives CDR1 SGHRS, CDR2 YFSETQ. CDR3 DNA (partial): TGCGCCAGCAGCTTAACTAGCGGGGACGAG. It yields the protein CASSLTSGDE. The entire CDR3 sequence reads CASSLTSGDEQYF.

On this clone: Sequencing ends 3 residues short of the CDR3 end; the germline J gene provides the rest. This chain uses TRBV2 with TRBJ1-4; D is ambiguous. The V gene lost 4 bases and the J gene lost 7 bases, with 4 bases spanning the gap. The germline V gene encodes CDR1 SNHLY and CDR2 FYNNEI. CDR3 length: 11 amino acids. CDR3 residues: CASSVVEKLFF. CDR3 DNA, as far as it was read: TGTGCCAGCAGTGTAGTTGAAAAA.

A note on this clone: The read comes to an end 3 residues before the CDR3 does, leaving the germline J gene to fill in the end. The chain links TRBV7-7 to TRBJ2-1; 9 bases map to TRBD1. J lost 7 bases, V lost 5 bases, and 6 bases had no gene match. Germline V gene lookup returns CDR1 SSHAT and CDR2 FNYEAQ (reference sequence). The CDR3 has 14 residues. The sequenced CDR3 bases are TGTGCCAGCAGCAAGGGACAGGGCGGAAATGAG. Translating gives CASSKGQGGNE. The full CDR3 protein reads CASSKGQGGNEQFF.

A remark on this clone: The read stops 3 residues short of the end of the CDR3; the missing end is completed from the germline J gene. The V call is TRBV2, the J call TRBJ2-1; D ambiguous. V lost 4 bases and J lost 0, with 10 bases in between. This CDR3 has 15 residues. Germline values: CDR1 SNHLY, CDR2 FYNNEI. CDR3 sequence reads: CASSVQVSSYNEQFF. The sequenced part of the CDR3 DNA is TGTGCCAGCAGTGTCCAGGTTAGCTCCTACAATGAG. The entire variable domain, with the rest obtained from reference TRBV2 and TRBJ2-1, is as follows: EPEVTQTPSHQVTQMGQEVILRCVPISNHLYFYWYRQILGQKVEFLVSFYNNEISEKSEIFDDQFSVERPDGSNFTLKIRSTKLEDSAMYFCASSVQVSSYNEQFFGPGTRLTVL.

A word on this clone: Read sequence stops 3 residues before the CDR3 end, and the germline J gene provides the missing end. The chain recombines TRBV5-6 with TRBJ2-3; 7 bases fit TRBD1. Germline V gene lookup returns CDR1 SGHDT and CDR2 YYEEEE. V trimming: 5 bases; J trimming: 3 bases; junction bases outside the gene matches: 3. This CDR3 comprises 13 residues. CDR3 DNA (partial): TGTGCCAGCAGGACGACAGGGACAGATACG. Protein sequence: CASRTTGTDT. From start to end, the CDR3 is CASRTTGTDTQYF.

For this clone: The read comes to an end 3 residues before the CDR3 does, leaving the germline J gene to fill in the end. This chain links TRBV7-9 with TRBJ2-2; 7 bases are shared with TRBD1. CDR3 length: 15 residues. CDR1 SEHNR and CDR2 FQNEAQ come from the germline V gene (reference sequence). CDR3 in amino acids: CASSPGQATNEKLFF. The sequenced CDR3 bases are TGTGCCAGCAGCCCAGGACAGGCAACTAATGAAAAG.

This clone is medium-sized by frequency. The sequenced fragment ends 3 residues before the CDR3 boundary, so the rest is inferred from the germline J gene. This chain connects TRBV18 to TRBJ2-5; no clear D gene. The germline V and J ends were trimmed by 5 bases and 5 bases, with 12 bases remaining between them. The CDR3 contains 13 residues. Germline values: CDR1 KGHSH, CDR2 LQKENI. CDR3 bases read: TGTGCCAGCTCAGACTCCCTTGGGGAGACC. Residues: CASSDSLGET. The complete CDR3 reads CASSDSLGETQYF.

Points on this clone: The read is 3 residues too short to cover the CDR3 end, so that end is filled in from the germline J gene. The chain has TRBV2 and TRBJ2-3; 8 bases line up with TRBD2. Trimming cost V 4 bases and J 5 bases; bases outside gene matches: 5. CDR3 length: 14 amino acids. Germline-derived CDR1 and CDR2 are SNHLY and FYNNEI. The CDR3 spells CASSAGGLGDTQYF. The DNA read from the CDR3 is TGTGCCAGCAGTGCGGGGGGGTTGGGAGATACG.